This is a list of T cell receptor beta chains from one sample in a study of OX40 agonist ivuxolimab in advanced cancers. Sequencing was performed with immunoSEQ multiplex PCR; in TCRdb, only in-frame clones are kept and a portion is missing. The top ten clones hold about a fifth of a sample with about 36,000 clones, about 70% of them seen once. The material was CD4+ or CD8+ T cells sorted from blood, obtained in a trial of the OX40 agonist ivuxolimab. Every receptor here comes from an adult with an advanced solid tumor such as melanoma, head and neck, liver or kidney cancer. CDR3s include the opening cysteine and the closing phenylalanine or tryptophan. D genes are given only for firm matches. Part of the rows lack a size; the others show once, few, many or a class for expanded clones.

d_call,j_call,v_call,cdr3_length,clone_size,cdr3_aa,cdr3_nt
.,TRBJ1-2,TRBV6-5,14,once,CASSPGGVGYGYTF,TGTGCCAGCAGCCCCGGGGGGGTCGGCTATGGCTACACCTTC
.,TRBJ2-1,TRBV23-1,12,few,CASSQSPGQQFF,TGCGCCAGCAGTCAATCACCGGGACAGCAGTTCTTC
.,TRBJ2-7,TRBV27,12,.,CASWDMKSEQYF,TGCGCCAGCTGGGACATGAAGAGCGAGCAGTACTTC
.,TRBJ1-5,TRBV7-8,15,once,CASSFGGYSNQPQHF,TGTGCCAGCAGCTTCGGGGGATACAGCAATCAGCCCCAGCATTTT
.,TRBJ1-2,TRBV5-1,12,few,CASSLNGYGYTF,TGCGCCAGCAGCTTGAATGGGTATGGCTACACCTTC
.,TRBJ1-6,TRBV6-5,13,.,CASGARDNSPLHF,TGTGCCAGCGGGGCCAGGGACAATTCACCCCTCCACTTT
.,TRBJ2-7,TRBV6-5,14,.,CASSYLGPRDEQYF,TGTGCCAGCAGTTACCTAGGACCGCGCGACGAGCAGTACTTC
.,TRBJ1-1,TRBV7-2,15,.,CASSLTFRVDTEAFF,TGTGCCAGCAGCTTAACATTCAGGGTGGACACTGAAGCTTTCTTT
TRBD1,TRBJ1-2,TRBV2,12,.,CASSLQGNGYTF,TGTGCCAGCAGTCTACAGGGGAATGGCTACACCTTC
.,TRBJ1-5,TRBV7-2,13,.,CASSSTRDQPQHF,TGTGCCAGCAGTAGCACCAGGGATCAGCCCCAGCATTTT
.,TRBJ2-7,TRBV6-5,15,.,CASSPDSHRAYEQYF,TGTGCCAGCAGTCCCGACAGTCACCGGGCTTACGAGCAGTACTTC